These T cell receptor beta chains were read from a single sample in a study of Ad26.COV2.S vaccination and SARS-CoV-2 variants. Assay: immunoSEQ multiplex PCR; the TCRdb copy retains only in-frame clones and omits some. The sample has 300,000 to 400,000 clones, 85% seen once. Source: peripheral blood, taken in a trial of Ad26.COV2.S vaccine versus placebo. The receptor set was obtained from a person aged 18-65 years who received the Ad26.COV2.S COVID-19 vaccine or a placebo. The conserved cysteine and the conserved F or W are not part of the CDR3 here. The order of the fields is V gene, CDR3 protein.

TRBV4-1,ASSLSGTAPYEQY
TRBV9,ASSVQGRNGYT
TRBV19,ASTRGPREKLF
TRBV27,ASSSYRGRYEQY
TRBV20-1,SPGGIGIQY
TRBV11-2,ASGSPGGGGTEAF
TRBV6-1,ASSAGLAGRPVSKNIQY
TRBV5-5,ASSFGTGNGYT
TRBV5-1,ASSATGGEDTQY
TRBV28,ASSALRTTNEKLF
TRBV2,ASSREALNTEAF
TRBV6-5,ASRHGLNTEAF
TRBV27,ASSLIGAQRDTQY
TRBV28,ASSRPYEQY